These 6 T cell receptor beta chains came from one sample sequenced in a study of T cell repertoires in cytomegalovirus infection. No antigen has been identified for these receptors. TCRdb redid the calling of the reads with MiXCR, one entry per CDR3 protein. Of roughly 350,000 distinct CDR3 sequences in the sample, approximately 35% were seen once. Source: cultured PBMCs, taken from culture after CMV antigen stimulation. Receptors originate from a human donor in good health (CMV status not recorded). Some clones in this sample may be carry-over from other donors' samples.

The chain employs TRBV7-6 and TRBJ1-4; 7 bases are a match to TRBD1. Trimming at V came to 5 bases and at J to 8 bases, leaving 5 bases not matched to a gene. The CDR3 length is 13 residues. From germline, CDR1 is SGHVS and CDR2 FNYEAQ. CDR3 loop: CASSRGQSEKLFF. The CDR3 DNA reads TGTGCCAGCAGCCGGGGACAGTCCGAAAAACTGTTTTTT.

This clonotype was picked up a small number of times. The genes are TRBV7-8 and TRBJ1-2, with TRBD1 matching 12 bases. J lost 4 bases, V lost 1 base, and 10 bases had no gene match. The CDR3 is 18 amino acids. Germline CDR1 is SGHVS and CDR2 is FQNEAQ. The CDR3: CASSLGLGQGALGYGYTF. CDR3 DNA: TGTGCCAGCAGCTTAGGGCTGGGACAGGGGGCACTCGGCTATGGCTACACCTTC.

This rearrangement joins TRBV20-1 to TRBJ1-4, with 12 bases fitting TRBD1. The V gene end was trimmed by 5 bases and the J gene end by 7 bases; junction bases not matched to a gene: 2. The CDR3 totals 13 residues. Germline V lookup: CDR1 DFQATT, CDR2 SNEGSKA (reference sequence). In DNA form, the CDR3 reads TGCAGTGCTGGGGGACAGGGGGCTGAAAAACTGTTTTTT. Protein product: CSAGGQGAEKLFF.

The chain joins TRBV11-2 to TRBJ2-7; D remains unclear. The CDR3 is 13 residues long. Germline V gene lookup returns CDR1 SGHAT and CDR2 FQNNGV. The germline V and J ends were trimmed by 5 bases and 2 bases, with 10 bases remaining between them. CDR3 in amino acids: CASSGDGPYEQYF. In DNA form, the CDR3 reads TGTGCCAGCAGCGGCGACGGTCCCTACGAGCAGTACTTC.

This clonotype has more than one count but fewer than ten. The rearrangement uses TRBV6-8 and TRBJ1-5; tentative D call: TRBD1 (5 bases). V was trimmed by 11 bases and J by 5 bases, leaving 7 bases between them. From germline, CDR1 is MNHGY and CDR2 SAAAGT. The CDR3 is 10 residues long. For the CDR3, the DNA is TGTGCCCGGGGGGATCAGCCCCAGCATTTT. Amino acid sequence: CARGDQPQHF.

Ten or more counts support this clonotype. The chain couples TRBV7-8 to TRBJ1-1; D is ambiguous. The CDR3 length is 20 residues. V was cut by 5 bases and J by 1 base, with 29 bases left in between. Germline CDR1 SGHVS, CDR2 FQNEAQ. The CDR3 nucleotides read TGTGCCAGCAGCGTGGAGGGCACGGGTCGACCAAACCCGTGGAACACTGAAGCTTTCTTT. It is translated as CASSVEGTGRPNPWNTEAFF.